The rows below give T cell receptor beta chains drawn from one sample of a study of blood T cells in healthy people across ages. TCRdb itself ran the 5' RACE reads through MiXCR, one entry per CDR3 protein. The sample includes about 1.1 million distinct CDR3 sequences, around two fifths of them seen just once. Sample: blood. These receptors came from a man in his late teens or twenties in good health. CDR3s include the opening cysteine and the closing phenylalanine or tryptophan. A D gene is named only where the DNA matches it firmly. Not every row has a clone size; where given, it reads once, few, many or a size class.

v_gene	j_gene	d_gene	abundance	CDR3nt	CDR3aa
TRBV3-1	TRBJ2-5	.	.	TGTGCCAGCAGCCAAGAAGGCACTAGCTACGAAGAGACCCAGTACTTC	CASSQEGTSYEETQYF
TRBV28	TRBJ2-5	.	few	TGTGCCAGCAGTTTCGTAGGACGCCAAGGAGAGACCCAGTACTTC	CASSFVGRQGETQYF
TRBV20-1	TRBJ1-5	.	.	TGCAGTGCTAAAAAGGCAGACTATCAGCCCCAGCATTTT	CSAKKADYQPQHF
TRBV6-5	TRBJ2-5	.	few	TGTGCCAGCACCTTCTATATCGGGGGGACCCAGTACTTC	CASTFYIGGTQYF
TRBV4-3	TRBJ2-1	TRBD1	few	TGCGCCAGCAGCCAGGGGACAGACTTCAATGAGCAGTTCTTC	CASSQGTDFNEQFF
TRBV2	TRBJ2-3	.	many	TGTGCCAGCAGTGACTGGGACGAGAGTAGCACAGATACGCAGTATTTT	CASSDWDESSTDTQYF
TRBV12-3/TRBV12-4	TRBJ1-2	.	few	TGTGCCAGCAGTTTGTCGGATGGGTTTGGCTACACCTTC	CASSLSDGFGYTF
TRBV5-1	TRBJ2-1	.	few	TGCGCCAGCAGCCTGGATAGGGGGAGCTCCTACAATGAGCAGTTCTTC	CASSLDRGSSYNEQFF
TRBV20-1	TRBJ1-1	.	.	TGCAGTGCCCGAGAGGAACCAAGGAACACTGAAGCTTTCTTT	CSAREEPRNTEAFF
TRBV7-2	TRBJ2-7	.	.	TGTGCCAGCAGCTTAAACCTCGGGGAGCAGTACTTC	CASSLNLGEQYF
TRBV29-1	TRBJ1-2	TRBD1	.	TGCAGCGTTTATCGGGACAGGGGATTGTGGCCTAACTATGGCTACACCTTC	CSVYRDRGLWPNYGYTF
TRBV9	TRBJ2-1	.	few	TGTGCCAGCAGCCCCTGGGGCACAAGAATAGACAATGAGCAGTTCTTC	CASSPWGTRIDNEQFF
TRBV27	TRBJ1-2	.	few	TGTGCCAGCAGTTTATCCTTCCTGGTCGGGGACTATGGCTACACCTTC	CASSLSFLVGDYGYTF
TRBV27	TRBJ1-4	.	.	TGTGCCAGCAGTCCGAACAGGGCCATAGGGGAAAAACTGTTTTTT	CASSPNRAIGEKLFF
TRBV28	TRBJ1-1	.	.	TGTGCCAGCGGGACCGCACCGAACACTGAAGCTTTCTTT	CASGTAPNTEAFF
TRBV4-3	TRBJ1-4	.	.	TGCGCCAGCAGCCAAGAAGAACAGGGTGAAGAAAAACTGTTTTTT	CASSQEEQGEEKLFF
TRBV4-3	TRBJ2-5	.	few	TGCGCCAGCAGCCAGTCCCGACTGCAGGAGACCCAGTACTTC	CASSQSRLQETQYF
TRBV2	TRBJ2-5	.	.	TGTGCCAGCACTCAGGACGGAAACCAAGAGACCCAGTACTTC	CASTQDGNQETQYF
TRBV5-8	TRBJ1-5	.	once	TGTGCCAGCAGGGGGGCAGTCCAATCGCCCCAGCATTTT	CASRGAVQSPQHF
TRBV20-1	TRBJ1-2	.	.	TGCAGTGCTGCCCTAAGCCGGCAGGGAATTAACTATGGCTACACCTTC	CSAALSRQGINYGYTF
TRBV20-1	TRBJ1-1	.	few	TGCAGTGCTAGTGAATTCGGGGGGAGGGGTACTGAAGCTTTCTTT	CSASEFGGRGTEAFF
TRBV7-2	TRBJ2-5	TRBD1	.	TGTGCCAGCAGCCATTCTACAGGGGCTCAGGGAGAGACCCAGTACTTC	CASSHSTGAQGETQYF
TRBV5-1	TRBJ1-2	.	.	TGCGCCAGCAGAAATTCGACCGGGGGCTCGGGTGGCTACACCTTC	CASRNSTGGSGGYTF
TRBV15	TRBJ2-1	.	many	TGTGCCACCAGCAGGAGGGAAAATGAGCAGTTCTTC	CATSRRENEQFF
TRBV6-2/TRBV6-3	TRBJ2-1	.	many	TGTGCCAGCAGTGACAGCAGATACAATGAGCAGTTCTTC	CASSDSRYNEQFF
TRBV4-2	TRBJ1-6	.	.	TGTGCCAGCAGCCAAGATCCTTGGACGGACTTCTATAATTCACCCCTCCACTTT	CASSQDPWTDFYNSPLHF
TRBV27	TRBJ2-7	.	.	TGTGCCAGCAGAGTAGGGAGCGGCTCCTACAATGAGCAGTACTTC	CASRVGSGSYNEQYF
TRBV5-1	TRBJ1-4	.	few	TGCGCCAGCACCGGGCCCGCGGCTAATGAAAAACTGTTTTTT	CASTGPAANEKLFF
TRBV6-5	TRBJ1-1	.	few	TGTGCCAGCAGTTCGGAGGGACCTTGGACTGAAGCTTTCTTT	CASSSEGPWTEAFF
TRBV7-8	TRBJ1-1	.	few	TGTGCCAGCAGCTTAGCGGGCGGGGTGTTCATGAACACTGAAGCTTTCTTT	CASSLAGGVFMNTEAFF
TRBV27	TRBJ2-2	TRBD2	once	TGTGCCAGCAGTCCCTGGACTAGCGGGGGTATGAACCCCGGGGAGCTGTTTTTT	CASSPWTSGGMNPGELFF
TRBV5-1	TRBJ2-1	.	.	TGCGCCAGCAGCTTGGCCTGGCAGGGTGGCAATGAGCAGTTCTTC	CASSLAWQGGNEQFF
TRBV11-2	TRBJ2-2	TRBD2	.	TGTGCCAGCAGCTTAGGACTAGCGGAAAACACCGGGGAGCTGTTTTTT	CASSLGLAENTGELFF
TRBV30	TRBJ2-5	.	once	TGTGCCGGGAGTTACGGAGAGACCCAGTACTTC	CAGSYGETQYF
TRBV28	TRBJ1-5	.	.	TGTGCCAGCAGTCCCTTGACGGGATCACTCAATCAGCCCCAGCATTTT	CASSPLTGSLNQPQHF
TRBV6-5	TRBJ2-7	TRBD1	few	TGTGCCAGCAGTCCGACAGGGCCGATTTCCTACGAGCAGTACTTC	CASSPTGPISYEQYF
TRBV5-1	TRBJ2-1	TRBD2	.	TGCGCCAGCAGATTTTCGGGGGGTTCCTACAATGAGCAGTTCTTC	CASRFSGGSYNEQFF
TRBV7-3	TRBJ1-1	.	once	TGTGCCAGCAGCTTAACGGGGGGCAGGGGAGGGTCTGAAGCTTTCTTT	CASSLTGGRGGSEAFF
TRBV20-1	TRBJ1-1	.	few	TGCAGTGCTAGAGATCACCCAGTTGAAGCTTTCTTT	CSARDHPVEAFF
TRBV7-8	TRBJ2-2	.	few	TGTGCCAGCACCCGAGCCGGGAAGAACACCGGGGAGCTGTTTTTT	CASTRAGKNTGELFF
TRBV11-3	TRBJ1-6	.	.	TGTGCCAGCAGCTTCGGCAGCCCGAATTCACCCCTCCACTTT	CASSFGSPNSPLHF
TRBV12-3/TRBV12-4	TRBJ2-3	.	.	TGTGCCAGCAAAAGGCTTGAGGGTTGGGGCACAGATACGCAGTATTTT	CASKRLEGWGTDTQYF
TRBV30	TRBJ2-1	TRBD2	.	TGTGCCTGGACTCCGGGACTAGACAATGAGCAGTTCTTC	CAWTPGLDNEQFF
TRBV4-3	TRBJ1-1	.	.	TGCGCCAGCAGCCAAAGAAGGGCGAGAACGACAGTGAACACTGAAGCTTTCTTT	CASSQRRARTTVNTEAFF
TRBV30	TRBJ1-1	TRBD1	once	TGTGCCTGGAGTGTACGCCGGACAGGGGGGAACACTGAAGCTTTCTTT	CAWSVRRTGGNTEAFF
TRBV18	TRBJ2-3	TRBD2	.	TGTGCCAGCTCACGGGACAATAGCGGGGACCTCGGGGATACGCAGTATTTT	CASSRDNSGDLGDTQYF
TRBV7-9	TRBJ1-1	.	.	TGTGCCAGCAGCTTAGGACAGTGGGCGGGCTCCGAAGCTTTCTTT	CASSLGQWAGSEAFF
TRBV9	TRBJ2-1	TRBD2	few	TGTGCCAGCAGCGGAGCGGGGACCAACTACAATGAGCAGTTCTTC	CASSGAGTNYNEQFF
TRBV20-1	TRBJ1-2	.	.	TGCAGTGCTAGAGCATTCGGGCAGGGTGACTATGGCTACACCTTC	CSARAFGQGDYGYTF
TRBV7-3	TRBJ2-2	.	.	TGTGCCAGCAGCTTACATGGGGGCAACACCGGGGAGCTGTTTTTT	CASSLHGGNTGELFF
TRBV12-3/TRBV12-4	TRBJ1-2	TRBD1	.	TGTGCCAGCAGTCATTGGGACAGGGGTAAAGGCTACACCTTC	CASSHWDRGKGYTF
TRBV2	TRBJ2-7	.	few	TGTGCCAGCAGCCGGACCCTTTCCTTCTACGAGCAGTACTTC	CASSRTLSFYEQYF
TRBV25-1	TRBJ1-5	.	few	TGTGCCAGCAGTGCGGAGAATCAGCCCCAGCATTTT	CASSAENQPQHF